This T cell receptor (beta chain) is from a study of shared clonotypes between healthy human individuals. Study background: Researchers assigned three CD4 naive, three CD4 memory, two CD8 naive and one CD8 memory plate to each donor.

Germline loops: CDR1 MDHEN, CDR2 SYDVKM. The CDR3 has 14 amino acids. V dropped 5 bases and J dropped 9; count of bases not matched to a gene: 8. An even split of each subset's genomic DNA across several immunoSEQ plates was performed. Produced via immunoSEQ multiplex PCR; TCRdb's table is partial and in-frame only. This table holds 2 million to 2.5 million clones, around 90% found once. To note about this clone: Antigen: not known.

Study-wide results and limits: Compared with memory subsets, naive subsets generally had larger estimated richness.

The chain has TRBV28 and TRBJ2-7; TRBD1 agrees at 12 bases. The sequence was collected from a man between 18 and 29 years old in good health. Some clones in this sample may be carry-over from other donors' samples. The sequencing input was naive CD4+ T cells from PBMCs. Subset specified: CD45RA+ positively selected. In DNA, the CDR3 is TGTGCCAGCAGTCAACCGGGACAGGGGGCGCGGCAGTACTTC. Protein product: CASSQPGQGARQYF.